This TCR beta chain is from a study of cytomegalovirus exposure and HLA in healthy donors. Study-wide findings and caveats: Association with HLA alleles at 0.05 false discovery rate was found for 15,000 to 20,000 TCR beta sequences in a later analysis.

PCR primers comprised 60 Vbeta and 13 Jbeta primers. Clones were sequenced by immunoSEQ multiplex PCR, and TCRdb holds only the in-frame ones, with some missing. The sample consists of 130,000 to 150,000 clones, around 79% of them appearing once. Note on this clone: What it binds is unknown.

V trimming: 5 bases; J trimming: 3 bases; junction bases outside the gene matches: 3. The CDR3 sequence is 14 residues long. Germline V CDR1 and CDR2: SGHTA, FQGNSA. The receptor comes from a man aged 35 to 55 in good health and CMV-seropositive. The material sequenced was PBMCs. The chain recombines TRBV7-2 with TRBJ2-7, with TRBD2 matching 11 bases. CDR3 DNA sequence: TGTGCCAGCAGCCTCGGACTAGCGGGCTACGAGCAGTACTTC. It translates to CASSLGLAGYEQYF.